The sequence of this TCR beta chain was determined in a study of tumor and adjacent non-tumor tissue in lung cancer (dated by TCRdb to 2017 to 2018). Regarding the research as a whole: Of the cohort, 12 patients had adenocarcinoma, 2 had squamous cell carcinoma and 1 had small cell lung cancer. Among the approximately 15 patients, ages ranged from about 30 to 80 years, about 10 were men and 5 were women, and disease was TNM stage I to III. Sequencing generated a total of about 130,000,000 productive TCRbeta reads, averaging around 4.3 million reads per sample. Bulk TCRbeta repertoires were compared between lung tumor tissue and matched distant non-tumor lung tissue obtained from approximately 16 lung cancer patients. For each patient, one tumor sample and one normal lung sample were taken, giving about 29 paired specimens that underwent TCRbeta CDR3 sequencing.

Bulk unsorted tissue served as the source for RNA extraction, and RNA quality was assessed using a NanoDrop ND-1000 and an Agilent 2100. For the normal lung samples, distant non-tumor tissue was collected more than 3 cm away from the tumor edge. The donors were newly diagnosed lung cancer patients admitted for thoracic surgery in China from August to November 2014 who had not received prior chemotherapy. Anyone who had undergone radiotherapy or chemotherapy before, or who had another cancer at the same time, was left out of the study. Pieces of surgical tissue measuring about 1-2.1 cm3 were kept in RNAlater solution and held at -80 degrees C until needed. CDR1 and CDR2 are drawn from the germline V gene: MNHEY, SVGAGI. The CDR3 starts with the cysteine, ends with the phenylalanine, and has 17 residues. General study outcomes and caveats: Significantly higher TCR diversity (inverse Simpson) was observed in tumor tissue than in normal lung tissue (around 450 vs 150, P = 0.0075, Mann-Whitney U test). Peripheral blood was not sequenced, so blood TCRbeta repertoires were not examined in the lung cancer patients of the study. The top 100 clones made up a significantly larger cumulative share of the repertoire in normal lung than in tumor tissue. With only around 15 patients in the cohort, the authors noted that larger samples and more detailed clinical data are needed. Neither the sequencing platform nor unique molecular identifiers are named or mentioned anywhere in the methods. Younger patients had significantly higher TCR diversity, and higher tumor TCR diversity was associated with shorter overall and disease-free survival.

Libraries were built with multiplex PCR. This sample was sequenced with an Illumina HiSeq 2500. TCRbeta libraries were constructed through three rounds of nested PCR with primers (Table S4) according to protocols modified from ARM-PCR. Before sequencing, PCR products of 200-500 bp were excised from the gel and purified with the QIAquick gel extraction kit. The study's processing was this. Reads were cleaned using Trimmomatic, were merged into complete CDR3 sequences using FLASH, and were assigned to V(D)J germline segments using MiTCR. Clonal diversity was computed as the inverse Simpson's index with VDJtools. In-frame sequences lacking a premature stop codon were counted as productive reads. The public reads were reprocessed in TCRdb via fastp at Q25 and MiXCR, keeping in-frame beta chains. A single entry per CDR3 protein holds the most common genes and DNA from its merged rows. The V and J calls and clone size are TCRdb's, not the authors'. The sample table lists some 100,000 distinct CDR3 sequences, about 62% of them with a count of one. The ten largest clones take up approximately 18% of the sample.

A remark on this clonotype: The specificity of this receptor is unknown. The limits of the CDR3 on the DNA are not certain, so only TCRdb's listed CDR3 is given.

The receptor's source is a man aged 25 to 40 with non-small cell lung cancer. The chain is assembled from TRBV6-5 and TRBJ2-7; the DNA was not compared with TRBD1, the D call given in the table. Sequencing was carried out using distant non-tumor lung tissue. Here the CDR3 is given as CASTMGVGTGNSYEQQF.